Below are 25 T cell receptor beta chains sequenced from a single sample in a study of cytomegalovirus exposure and HLA in healthy donors. The PCR employed 60 Vbeta primers together with 13 Jbeta primers. Produced via immunoSEQ multiplex PCR; TCRdb's table is partial and in-frame only. The sample has approximately 150,000 clones; 60% to 80% are singletons. The sequencing sample was made of PBMCs. All receptors come from a woman aged 55-69 years in good health and CMV-seronegative.

CDR3 sequence reads: CATSRDRGQEQYF. In DNA, the CDR3 is TGTGCCACCAGCCGGGACAGGGGGCAAGAGCAGTACTTC. J is TRBJ2-7 and V is TRBV15; 12 bases are shared with TRBD1. J gave up 7 bases and V 5 bases, and 3 bases lay outside the gene matches. CDR3 length equals 13 residues. CDR1 is LNHNV and CDR2 is YYDKDF in the germline V gene (reference sequence).

The chain links TRBV28 to TRBJ2-7, with 13 bases fitting TRBD2. CDR3 length: 15 amino acids. Germline V gene data show CDR1 as MDHEN and CDR2 as SYDVKM. With 7 bases clipped from V and 0 bases from J, the junction kept 3 bases outside the gene matches. This CDR3 reads CASTWTSGSSYEQYF. Written as DNA, the CDR3 is TGTGCCAGCACCTGGACTAGCGGGAGCTCCTACGAGCAGTACTTC.

This clone was observed once. This sequence joins TRBV6-6 and TRBJ2-2; TRBD2 aligns across 14 bases. V shed 10 bases, J shed 4 bases, and the junction held 2 bases outside the gene matches. The CDR3 consists of 14 residues. In germline, CDR1 is MNHNY, CDR2 SVGAGI (reference sequence). In DNA, the CDR3 is TGTGCCACCGGGACTAGCGGGAGCACCGGGGAGCTGTTTTTT. It yields the protein CATGTSGSTGELFF.

The gene calls are TRBV5-1 and TRBJ2-1, with TRBD2 matching 7 bases. The CDR3 length is 14 residues. The germline CDR1 and CDR2 sequences are SGHRS and YFSETQ. The trim removed 3 bases at V and 5 bases at J, leaving 5 bases unmatched. In DNA form, the CDR3 reads TGCGCCAGCAGCTCCGGACTAGATAACAATGAGCAGTTCTTC. As protein: CASSSGLDNNEQFF.

This chain connects TRBV5-1 to TRBJ2-7, with TRBD1 as a possible D gene (5 bases). CDR1 SGHRS and CDR2 YFSETQ come from the germline V gene. Trimming took off 4 bases at V and 6 bases at J, with 20 bases between the two ends. There are 15 residues in the CDR3. The DNA for the CDR3 is TGCGCCAGCAGCCGAGCCGGACACCAAACCATCGAGCAGTACTTC. Translated, it gives CASSRAGHQTIEQYF.

The chain employs TRBV6-1 and TRBJ2-7, with TRBD1 identical over 11 bases. Germline-derived CDR1 and CDR2 are MNHNS and SASEGT. Germline trimming cut 2 bases from V and 4 bases from J; bases unmatched to any gene: 13. The CDR3 has 18 residues. CDR3 in amino acids: CASSERWTGGAIFYEQYF. DNA of the CDR3: TGTGCCAGCAGTGAAAGGTGGACAGGGGGCGCGATCTTTTACGAGCAGTACTTC.

The rearrangement links TRBV27 to TRBJ2-2; 8 positions agree with TRBD1. The germline gives CDR1 MNHEY, CDR2 SMNVEV (reference sequence). With 8 bases clipped from V and 8 bases from J, the junction kept 22 bases outside the gene matches. The length of the CDR3 is 18 residues. The CDR3 DNA is TGTGCCAGCGCGTTACCCTTAAGCCGGGACCACAGGGGGGGGGAGCTGTTTTTT. Protein sequence: CASALPLSRDHRGGELFF.

The chain recombines TRBV2 with TRBJ2-5; D is perhaps TRBD2 (7 bases). Trimming left V 8 bases short and J 4 bases short, with 20 bases between. Germline assignment: CDR1 SNHLY and CDR2 FYNNEI. This CDR3 is built from 15 residues. The DNA for the CDR3 is TGTGCCAGCGGGGGGGCAGCGGGTTCTCTAGAGACCCAGTACTTC. Its protein is CASGGAAGSLETQYF. The full variable domain, in which reference TRBV2 and TRBJ2-5 provide the parts outside the CDR3, is EPEVTQTPSHQVTQMGQEVILRCVPISNHLYFYWYRQILGQKVEFLVSFYNNEISEKSEIFDDQFSVERPDGSNFTLKIRSTKLEDSAMYFCASGGAAGSLETQYFGPGTRLLVL.

The V gene is TRBV27, the J gene TRBJ1-5, with 11 bases lining up with TRBD1. The length of the CDR3 is 19 residues. V lost 4 bases, J lost 0 bases, and 11 bases stayed unmatched. CDR1 and CDR2 (germline): MNHEY, SMNVEV (reference sequence). The CDR3 sequence is CASSSGRDRGSNSNQPQHF. CDR3 DNA sequence: TGTGCCAGCAGTTCAGGAAGGGACAGGGGGTCTAATAGCAATCAGCCCCAGCATTTT.

This clone was seen a handful of times. The V gene is TRBV6-5, the J gene TRBJ1-2; D call uncertain. This CDR3 has 13 residues. Germline V gene data show CDR1 as MNHEY and CDR2 as SVGAGI. Trimming left V 7 bases short and J 8 bases short, with 17 bases between. CDR3 residues: CASTAGGWLGYTF. CDR3 nucleotides: TGTGCCAGCACCGCGGGAGGGTGGCTGGGCTACACCTTC.

Remarks on this clone: At one boundary the junction diverges from the germline segment, which might be a read error. V and J are TRBV7-9 and TRBJ1-3, with no clear D. Germline-derived CDR1 and CDR2 are SEHNR and FQNEAQ (reference sequence). This CDR3 is built from 15 residues. The CDR3 reads CSSSSPTESGNTIYF. The DNA for the CDR3 is TGTTCCAGCAGCTCCCCCACAGAGTCTGGAAACACCATATATTTT.

The gene calls are TRBV5-4 and TRBJ2-7; D perhaps matches TRBD2 (6 bases). CDR1 and CDR2 from the germline V gene are SGHNT and YYREEE (reference sequence). V lost 4 bases, J lost 0 bases, and 14 bases lay in between. The length of the CDR3 is 15 residues. The CDR3 coding sequence is TGTGCCAGCAGCCTCTTGGGGGAGGCCTCCTACGAGCAGTACTTC. The encoded protein is CASSLLGEASYEQYF. The complete variable domain, with remaining parts taken from reference TRBV5-4 and TRBJ2-7, reads ETGVTQSPTHLIKTRGQQVTLRCSSQSGHNTVSWYQQALGQGPQFIFQYYREEENGRGNFPPRFSGLQFPNYSSELNVNALELDDSALYLCASSLLGEASYEQYFGPGTRLTVT.

The rearrangement uses TRBV5-4 and TRBJ1-2; D unclear. The CDR3 contains 13 residues. Germline-derived CDR1 and CDR2 are SGHNT and YYREEE (reference sequence). The V and J ends lost 1 base and 4 bases respectively, with 8 bases between them. The CDR3 DNA sequence: TGTGCCAGCAGCTTGTCCCAGTTCTATGGCTACACCTTC. It encodes CASSLSQFYGYTF.

The J gene is TRBJ1-2, the V gene TRBV5-1; possible D gene TRBD1, 5 bases. Trimming cost V 1 base and J 1 base, with 11 bases left between them. The CDR3 loop spans 15 amino acids. CDR1 SGHRS and CDR2 YFSETQ come from the germline V gene. CDR3 sequence (DNA): TGCGCCAGCAGCTTGTCCCAGGGCGGTAACTATGGCTACACCTTC. It codes for CASSLSQGGNYGYTF. The full variable domain, completed using reference TRBV5-1 and TRBJ1-2, is KAGVTQTPRYLIKTRGQQVTLSCSPISGHRSVSWYQQTPGQGLQFLFEYFSETQRNKGNFPGRFSGRQFSNSRSEMNVSTLELGDSALYLCASSLSQGGNYGYTFGSGTRLTVV.

V and J are TRBV5-1 and TRBJ1-1, with D unresolved. The length of the CDR3 is 13 residues. The germline CDR1 and CDR2 sequences are SGHRS and YFSETQ. Trimming shortened V by 3 bases and J by 5 bases, and 11 bases separated the two germline ends. The CDR3 is CASSSQGDTEAFF. The DNA for the CDR3 is TGCGCCAGCAGCTCTCAAGGAGATACTGAAGCTTTCTTT.

This chain joins TRBV27 and TRBJ1-5, with 9 bases that match TRBD1. Germline trimming cut 8 bases from V and 2 bases from J; bases unmatched to any gene: 4. Germline V gives CDR1 MNHEY, CDR2 SMNVEV (reference sequence). CDR3 length: 14 amino acids. This CDR3 reads CASRTGDGNQPQHF. DNA of the CDR3: TGTGCCAGCCGGACAGGGGACGGCAATCAGCCCCAGCATTTT.

This clone was detected a few times. The chain uses TRBV7-3 and TRBJ1-2, with D maybe TRBD1 (6 bases). V dropped 5 bases and J dropped 1 base, with 14 bases sitting between them. CDR3 size: 15 residues. Germline CDR1 SGHTA, CDR2 FQGTGA. The CDR3 loop is CASSLDAGDNYGYTF. CDR3 nucleotide sequence: TGTGCCAGCAGCCTCGACGCAGGGGATAACTATGGCTACACCTTC.

This clone was detected only a few times. The rearrangement joins TRBV2 to TRBJ1-2, with a weak D call TRBD1 (6 bases). The ends were cut back, 5 bases at V and 2 bases at J, with 12 bases in the middle. There are 14 residues in the CDR3. The V gene's germline CDR1 is SNHLY and CDR2 FYNNEI. The CDR3 is CASSPGTNNYGYTF. The CDR3 DNA follows: TGTGCCAGCAGTCCCGGGACAAACAACTATGGCTACACCTTC.

V and J are TRBV5-1 and TRBJ2-1, with a weak D call TRBD2 (5 bases). The V end lost 1 base, the J end lost 3 bases, and 8 bases lay between the germline ends. CDR3 length: 14 amino acids. Germline V gene sequence: CDR1 SGHRS, CDR2 YFSETQ. The CDR3 DNA reads as TGCGCCAGCAGCTTGCAGACTATCTACAATGAGCAGTTCTTC. Encoded protein: CASSLQTIYNEQFF.

The chain's CDR3 is CASSYGGQGAIQPQHF. CDR3 sequence (DNA): TGTGCCAGCAGTTACGGGGGACAGGGGGCTATACAGCCCCAGCATTTT. This rearrangement joins TRBV6-6 to TRBJ1-5, with 12 bases lining up with TRBD1. CDR1 is MNHNY, CDR2 SVGAGI, per germline (reference sequence). The J segment lost 7 bases and the V segment lost 2 bases, leaving 6 bases of the junction unmatched. The CDR3 spans 16 residues.

This chain links TRBV6-5 with TRBJ2-1; the D is unclear. Germline V gene sequence: CDR1 MNHEY, CDR2 SVGAGI. The length of the CDR3 is 16 residues. V gave up 0 bases and J gave up 2 bases, with 11 bases separating them. The CDR3 here is CASSYSGKAAYNEQFF. CDR3 DNA: TGTGCCAGCAGTTACTCTGGTAAGGCGGCCTACAATGAGCAGTTCTTC.

This clone came up a few times. The chain carries TRBV11-3 and TRBJ2-3; 8 nucleotides match TRBD2. The CDR3 totals 15 residues. J gave up 8 bases and V 3 bases, and 10 bases lay outside the gene matches. The germline CDR1 and CDR2 sequences are SGHNT and YENEEA. CDR3 region: CASSFRGGLRATQYF. CDR3 bases: TGTGCCAGCAGCTTTCGGGGGGGGCTAAGGGCTACGCAGTATTTT.

The V call is TRBV4-1, the J call TRBJ2-6, with D perhaps TRBD1 (5 bases). There are 16 residues in the CDR3. In germline, CDR1 is MGHRA, CDR2 YSYEKL. Trimming left V 0 bases short and J 4 bases short, with 10 bases between. Here the CDR3 DNA reads TGCGCCAGCAGCCAAGATATGACAGCCGGGGCCAACGTCCTGACTTTC. It yields the protein CASSQDMTAGANVLTF.

The chain uses TRBV2 and TRBJ1-2, with D uncertain. Germline V gene data show CDR1 as SNHLY and CDR2 as FYNNEI. CDR3 length: 14 residues. V lost 6 bases, J lost 1 base, and 12 bases lay in between. In DNA form, the CDR3 reads TGTGCCAGCAGCCACCCGCTAGTTAACTATGGCTACACCTTC. Translation gives CASSHPLVNYGYTF.

The rearrangement uses TRBV29-1 and TRBJ2-5; TRBD2 agrees at 12 bases. The germline CDR1 and CDR2 sequences are SQVTM and ANQGSEA. V shed 6 bases and J 1 base; nucleotides not matched to a gene: 6. The CDR3 is 15 residues long. The CDR3 region is CSVRRLAGVQETQYF. The DNA of the CDR3 is TGCAGCGTACGAAGACTAGCGGGAGTCCAAGAGACCCAGTACTTC.